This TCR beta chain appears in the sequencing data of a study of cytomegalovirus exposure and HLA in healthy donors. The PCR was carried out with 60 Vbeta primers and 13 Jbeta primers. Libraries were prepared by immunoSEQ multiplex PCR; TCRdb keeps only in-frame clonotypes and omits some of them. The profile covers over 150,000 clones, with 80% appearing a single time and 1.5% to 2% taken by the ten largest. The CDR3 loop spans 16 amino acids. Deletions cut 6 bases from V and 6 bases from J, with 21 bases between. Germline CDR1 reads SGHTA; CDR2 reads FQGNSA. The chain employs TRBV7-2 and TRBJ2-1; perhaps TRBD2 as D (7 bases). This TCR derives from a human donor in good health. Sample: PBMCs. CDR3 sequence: CASSSRWGGASNEQFF. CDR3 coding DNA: TGTGCCAGCAGTTCCCGTTGGGGGGGGGCCTCCAATGAGCAGTTCTTC.